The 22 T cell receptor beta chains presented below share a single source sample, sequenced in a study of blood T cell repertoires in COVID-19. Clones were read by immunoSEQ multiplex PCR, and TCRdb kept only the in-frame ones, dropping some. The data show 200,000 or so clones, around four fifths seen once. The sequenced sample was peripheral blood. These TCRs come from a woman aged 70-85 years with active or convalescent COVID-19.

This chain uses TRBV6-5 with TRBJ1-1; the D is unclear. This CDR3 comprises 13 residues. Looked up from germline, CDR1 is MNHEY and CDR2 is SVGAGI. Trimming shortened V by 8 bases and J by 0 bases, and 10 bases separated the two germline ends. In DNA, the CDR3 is TGTGCCAGCGCGCGACACCTGAACACTGAAGCTTTCTTT. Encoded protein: CASARHLNTEAFF.

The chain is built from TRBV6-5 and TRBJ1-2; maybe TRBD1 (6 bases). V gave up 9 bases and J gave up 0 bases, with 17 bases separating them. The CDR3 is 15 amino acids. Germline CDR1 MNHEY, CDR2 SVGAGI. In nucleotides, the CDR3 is TGTGCCAGTAACAGTCGGACAGCCTCTAACTATGGCTACACCTTC. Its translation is CASNSRTASNYGYTF.

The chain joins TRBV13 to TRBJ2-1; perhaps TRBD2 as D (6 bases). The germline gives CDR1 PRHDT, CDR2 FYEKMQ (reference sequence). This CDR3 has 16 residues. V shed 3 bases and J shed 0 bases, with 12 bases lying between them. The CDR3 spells CASSLWRGGSYNEQFF. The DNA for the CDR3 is TGTGCCAGCAGCTTGTGGCGGGGTGGCTCCTACAATGAGCAGTTCTTC.

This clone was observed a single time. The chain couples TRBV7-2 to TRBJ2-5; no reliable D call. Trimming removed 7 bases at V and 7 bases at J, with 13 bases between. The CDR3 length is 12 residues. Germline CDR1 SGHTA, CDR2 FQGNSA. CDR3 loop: CASNFDLGTQYF. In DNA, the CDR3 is TGTGCCAGCAACTTTGACCTAGGGACCCAGTACTTC.

CDR3 bases: TGTGCCAGTAGTTCCCGAGGCCTAGCGGGAGGGGCCCACAATGAGCAGTTCTTC. Its protein is CASSSRGLAGGAHNEQFF. The V call is TRBV19, the J call TRBJ2-1, with 12 bases matching TRBD2. Germline assignment: CDR1 LNHDA and CDR2 SQIVND (reference sequence). V was pared by 5 bases and J by 5 bases, with 13 bases of the junction left unmatched. This CDR3 contains 18 residues.

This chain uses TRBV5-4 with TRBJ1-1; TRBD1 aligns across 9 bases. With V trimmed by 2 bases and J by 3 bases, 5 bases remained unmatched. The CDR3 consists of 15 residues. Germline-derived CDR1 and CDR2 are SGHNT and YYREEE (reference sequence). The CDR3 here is CASSLPQGAHTEAFF. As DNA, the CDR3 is TGTGCCAGCAGCTTACCACAGGGGGCCCACACTGAAGCTTTCTTT.

CDR3 sequence: CASSETQGLGEKLFF. CDR3 nucleotides: TGTGCCAGCAGTGAAACACAGGGTTTAGGTGAAAAACTGTTTTTT. The chain uses TRBV28 and TRBJ1-4; tentatively, D is TRBD1 (6 bases). This CDR3 is built from 15 residues. With 5 bases removed from V and 7 bases from J, the gap between germline ends came to 17 bases. CDR1 and CDR2 from the germline V gene are MDHEN and SYDVKM. Full variable domain (missing parts from reference TRBV28 and TRBJ1-4): DVKVTQSSRYLVKRTGEKVFLECVQDMDHENMFWYRQDPGLGLRLIYFSYDVKMKEKGDIPEGYSVSREKKERFSLILESASTNQTSMYLCASSETQGLGEKLFFGSGTQLSVL.

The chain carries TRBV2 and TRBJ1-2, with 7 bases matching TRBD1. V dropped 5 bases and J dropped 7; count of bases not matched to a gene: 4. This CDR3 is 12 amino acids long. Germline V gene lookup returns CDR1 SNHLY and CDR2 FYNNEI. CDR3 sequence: CASSRQGGGYTF. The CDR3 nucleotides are TGTGCCAGCAGTAGACAGGGTGGTGGCTACACCTTC.

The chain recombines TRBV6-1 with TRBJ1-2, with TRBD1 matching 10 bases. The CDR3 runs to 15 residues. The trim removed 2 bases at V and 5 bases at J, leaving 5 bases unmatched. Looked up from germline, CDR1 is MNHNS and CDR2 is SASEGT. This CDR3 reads CASSEMWGQGYGYTF. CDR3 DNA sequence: TGTGCCAGCAGTGAAATGTGGGGACAGGGGTATGGCTACACCTTC.

CDR3 sequence (DNA): TGTGCCAGCAGTGAATCTTGGCGGGTTAACACCGGGGAGCTGTTTTTT. It translates to CASSESWRVNTGELFF. The rearrangement joins TRBV6-1 to TRBJ2-2; possible D gene TRBD2, 5 bases. The ends were cut back, 2 bases at V and 2 bases at J, with 12 bases in the middle. The length of the CDR3 is 16 residues. Germline CDR1 and CDR2: MNHNS and SASEGT.

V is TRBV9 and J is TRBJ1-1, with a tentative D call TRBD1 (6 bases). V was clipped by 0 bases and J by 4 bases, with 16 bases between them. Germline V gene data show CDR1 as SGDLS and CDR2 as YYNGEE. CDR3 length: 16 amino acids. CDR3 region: CASSVAPAGAGTEAFF. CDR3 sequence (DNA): TGTGCCAGCAGCGTAGCCCCGGCAGGGGCTGGCACTGAAGCTTTCTTT.

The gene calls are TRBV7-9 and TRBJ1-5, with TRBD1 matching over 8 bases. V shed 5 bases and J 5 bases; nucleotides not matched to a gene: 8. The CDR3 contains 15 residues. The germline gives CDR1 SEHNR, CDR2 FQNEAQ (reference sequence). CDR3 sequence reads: CASSTDRAKDQPQHF. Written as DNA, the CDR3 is TGTGCCAGCAGCACGGACAGGGCTAAGGATCAGCCCCAGCATTTT.

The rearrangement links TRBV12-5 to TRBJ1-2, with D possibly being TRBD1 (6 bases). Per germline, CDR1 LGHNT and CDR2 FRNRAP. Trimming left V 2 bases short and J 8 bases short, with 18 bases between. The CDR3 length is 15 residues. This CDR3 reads CASGLPRGPLEGYTF. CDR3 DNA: TGTGCTAGTGGTTTGCCCAGGGGTCCCTTAGAGGGCTACACCTTC.

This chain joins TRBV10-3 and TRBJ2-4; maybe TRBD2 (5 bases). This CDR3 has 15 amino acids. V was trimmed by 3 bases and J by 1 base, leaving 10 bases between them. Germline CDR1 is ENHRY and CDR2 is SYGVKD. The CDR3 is CAISDLGVAKNIQYF. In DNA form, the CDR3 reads TGTGCCATCAGTGACCTCGGGGTTGCCAAAAACATTCAGTACTTC.

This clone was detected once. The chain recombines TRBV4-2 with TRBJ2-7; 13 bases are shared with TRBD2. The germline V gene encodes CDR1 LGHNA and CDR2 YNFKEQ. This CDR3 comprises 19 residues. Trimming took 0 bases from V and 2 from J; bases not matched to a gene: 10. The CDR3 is CASSQDLGLAGAGTYEQYF. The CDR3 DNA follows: TGTGCCAGCAGCCAAGATCTCGGACTAGCGGGAGCAGGGACCTACGAGCAGTACTTC.

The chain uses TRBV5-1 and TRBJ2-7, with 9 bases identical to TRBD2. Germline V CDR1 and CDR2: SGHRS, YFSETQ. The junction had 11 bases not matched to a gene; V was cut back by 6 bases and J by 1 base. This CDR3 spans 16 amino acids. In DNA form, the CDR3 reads TGCGCCAGCACCCTCCTTCCAGCGGGAGGTTCCTACGAGCAGTACTTC. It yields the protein CASTLLPAGGSYEQYF.

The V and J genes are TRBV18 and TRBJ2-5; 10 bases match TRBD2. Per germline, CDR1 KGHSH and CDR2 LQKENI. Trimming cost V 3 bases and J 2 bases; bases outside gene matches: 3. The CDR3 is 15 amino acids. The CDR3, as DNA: TGTGCCAGCTCACCGGGACTAGCGCGACAAGAGACCCAGTACTTC. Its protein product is CASSPGLARQETQYF.

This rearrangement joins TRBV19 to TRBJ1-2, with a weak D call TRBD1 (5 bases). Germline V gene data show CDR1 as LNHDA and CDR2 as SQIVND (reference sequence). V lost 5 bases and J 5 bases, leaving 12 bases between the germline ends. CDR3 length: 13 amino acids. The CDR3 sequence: CASSGSGKYGYTF. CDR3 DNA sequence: TGTGCCAGTAGTGGCTCAGGGAAATATGGCTACACCTTC.

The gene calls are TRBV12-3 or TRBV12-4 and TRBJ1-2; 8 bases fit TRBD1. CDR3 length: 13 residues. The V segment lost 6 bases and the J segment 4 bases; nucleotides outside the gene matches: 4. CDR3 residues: CASSRTGSYGYTF. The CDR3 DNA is TGTGCCAGCAGCAGGACAGGGTCCTATGGCTACACCTTC.

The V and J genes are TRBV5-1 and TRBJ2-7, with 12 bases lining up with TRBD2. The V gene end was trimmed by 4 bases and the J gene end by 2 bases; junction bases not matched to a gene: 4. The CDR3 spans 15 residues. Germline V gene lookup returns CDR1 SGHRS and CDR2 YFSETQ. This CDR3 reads CASSRGLAGTYEQYF. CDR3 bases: TGCGCCAGCAGCCGAGGACTAGCGGGAACCTACGAGCAGTACTTC.

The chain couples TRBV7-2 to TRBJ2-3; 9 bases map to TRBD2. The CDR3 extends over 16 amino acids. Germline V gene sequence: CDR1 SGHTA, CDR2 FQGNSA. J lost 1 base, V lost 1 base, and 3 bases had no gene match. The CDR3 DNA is TGTGCCAGCAGCTTAGATTGGACTAGCGGCACAGATACGCAGTATTTT. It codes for CASSLDWTSGTDTQYF.

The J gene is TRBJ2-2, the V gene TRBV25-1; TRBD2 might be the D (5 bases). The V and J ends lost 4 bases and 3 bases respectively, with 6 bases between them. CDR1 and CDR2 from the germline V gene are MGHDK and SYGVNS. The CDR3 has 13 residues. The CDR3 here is CASSGTYTGELFF. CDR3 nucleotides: TGTGCCAGCAGTGGGACTTACACCGGGGAGCTGTTTTTT. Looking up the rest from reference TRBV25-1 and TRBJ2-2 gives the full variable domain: EADIYQTPRYLVIGTGKKITLECSQTMGHDKMYWYQQDPGMELHLIHYSYGVNSTEKGDLSSESTVSRIRTEHFPLTLESARPSHTSQYLCASSGTYTGELFFGEGSRLTVL.